One TCR beta chain is described in this entry. Antigen unknown. In TCRdb, the 5' RACE reads were re-called with MiXCR into one record per CDR3 protein. The sample includes 400,000 to 600,000 distinct CDR3 sequences, about a fifth of them seen just once. The sample belongs to a study of identical twins. Findings of the study overall: Analyses of zero insertions could, in part, be confounded by invariant MAIT and iNKT cells. Conclusions rested on cross-sectional statistics rather than following the same donors.

Germline V gene data show CDR1 as MNHNY and CDR2 as SVGAGI (reference sequence). CDR3 length: 13 amino acids. V shed 8 bases and J 3 bases; nucleotides not matched to a gene: 5. This same sample was also taken into another study, of yellow fever vaccine responses in identical twins. This second report adds: Twins' vaccine T cell response reportedly gave the appearance of partial convergence and partial personalization.

The source is a woman younger than 35 in good health. The sample consisted of CD4+ T cells sorted from blood. The chain is built from TRBV6-6 and TRBJ2-5; TRBD2 agrees at 8 bases. This chain's CDR3 is CASSGGVKETQYF. The CDR3, as DNA: TGTGCCAGCTCCGGGGGGGTTAAAGAGACCCAGTACTTC.